Following are 24 T cell receptor beta chains from one sample sequenced in a study of T-cell memory formation after mild COVID-19. TCRdb reprocessed the 5' RACE reads with MiXCR, giving one entry per CDR3 protein. This table holds 100,000 to 130,000 distinct CDR3 sequences, about an eighth found once. Sequencing used PBMCs or a T cell subset sorted from them (not recorded which). The receptors derive from a man aged 18-30 years who had mild COVID-19 (a few samples of this study predate the infection). Cell type and time point are not known.

The chain employs TRBV29-1 and TRBJ2-5; D is perhaps TRBD1 (5 bases). In germline, CDR1 is SQVTM, CDR2 ANQGSEA. This CDR3 has 13 residues. V was pared by 6 bases and J by 3 bases, with 14 bases between. The CDR3 bases are TGCAGCGTAACTTGGACACAGGAAGAGACCCAGTACTTC. Translated, it gives CSVTWTQEETQYF. Based on the CDR3 plus reference TRBV29-1 and TRBJ2-5, the full variable domain is SAVISQKPSRDICQRGTSLTIQCQVDSQVTMMFWYRQQPGQSLTLIATANQGSEATYESGFVIDKFPISRPNLTFSTLTVSNMSPEDSSIYLCSVTWTQEETQYFGPGTRLLVL.

This clonotype was counted many times. J is TRBJ1-2 and V is TRBV20-1; TRBD1 aligns across 7 bases. V was pared by 0 bases and J by 3 bases, with 7 bases of the junction left unmatched. This CDR3 has 15 residues. CDR1 DFQATT and CDR2 SNEGSKA come from the germline V gene (reference sequence). CDR3 in amino acids: CSARDGNRGDYGYTF. The CDR3 region has the DNA TGCAGTGCTAGAGATGGGAACAGGGGTGACTATGGCTACACCTTC.

A few counts support this clonotype. The genes are TRBV24-1 and TRBJ2-3; 7 nucleotides agree with TRBD1. J lost 1 base, V lost 2 bases, and 2 bases had no gene match. This CDR3 spans 15 amino acids. Per the germline V gene, CDR1 is KGHDR and CDR2 is SFDVKD. The CDR3 region has the DNA TGTGCCACCAGTGATTCGGGGACAGGCACAGATACGCAGTATTTT. It translates to CATSDSGTGTDTQYF.

The CDR3 protein is CASSSSGQGNKQYF. CDR3 DNA sequence: TGTGCCAGCAGCTCATCTGGACAGGGTAACAAGCAGTACTTC. The V and J genes are TRBV7-6 and TRBJ2-7; the match to TRBD1 covers 8 bases. Trimming removed 4 bases from V and 8 bases from J; junction bases left unmatched: 10. Germline CDR1 SGHVS, CDR2 FNYEAQ. The CDR3 totals 14 residues. The whole variable domain, filled in from reference TRBV7-6 and TRBJ2-7, reads GAGVSQSPRYKVTKRGQDVALRCDPISGHVSLYWYRQALGQGPEFLTYFNYEAQQDKSGLPNDRFSAERPEGSISTLTIQRTEQRDSAMYRCASSSSGQGNKQYFGPGTRLTVT.

This clonotype was counted many times. The chain carries TRBV10-3 and TRBJ2-1; D may be TRBD1 (6 bases). The V end lost 2 bases, the J end lost 6 bases, and 11 bases lay between the germline ends. CDR3 length equals 14 residues. CDR1 is ENHRY and CDR2 is SYGVKD in the germline V gene. In DNA, the CDR3 is TGTGCCATCAGTGAGCCTGGACAGAGCAATGAGCAGTTCTTC. This gives the protein CAISEPGQSNEQFF.

This clonotype was recorded a few times. This chain connects TRBV29-1 to TRBJ1-2, with D tentatively TRBD1 (5 bases). The length of the CDR3 is 12 residues. The germline gives CDR1 SQVTM, CDR2 ANQGSEA. V shed 5 bases and J shed 10 bases, with 17 bases lying between them. CDR3 bases: TGCAGCGTTATACGGGGCGACTCGGTCTACACCTTC. It is translated as CSVIRGDSVYTF.

This clonotype came up a few times. V is TRBV19 and J is TRBJ2-3, with 10 bases that match TRBD1. In germline, CDR1 is LNHDA, CDR2 SQIVND (reference sequence). The CDR3 has 15 residues. The ends lost 3 bases at V and 6 bases at J; junction bases unmatched: 6. CDR3: CASSIGQGDADTQYF. The CDR3 region has the DNA TGTGCCAGTAGTATCGGACAGGGGGATGCGGATACGCAGTATTTT.

This clonotype was observed a handful of times. The genes are TRBV6-2 or TRBV6-3 and TRBJ2-7; D is uncertain. This CDR3 contains 13 residues. Germline CDR1 reads MNHEY; CDR2 reads SVGEGT. The V end was cut by 2 bases, the J end by 3 bases, with 8 bases between. CDR3 residues: CASSYGAYYEQYV. The CDR3, as DNA: TGTGCCAGCAGTTACGGAGCTTACTACGAGCAGTACGTC.

The V call is TRBV6-4, the J call TRBJ2-7, with D possibly TRBD1 on 6 matching bases. V dropped 2 bases and J dropped 0 bases, with 14 bases sitting between them. CDR1 and CDR2 from the germline V gene are MRHNA and SNTAGT. The CDR3 consists of 16 residues. Here the CDR3 DNA reads TGTGCCAGCAGTGACCCGGACAGCCCGATCTCCTACGAGCAGTACTTC. Its translation: CASSDPDSPISYEQYF.

The chain couples TRBV9 to TRBJ2-3; perhaps TRBD2 as D (6 bases). This CDR3 is built from 13 residues. V lost 0 bases and J lost 5, with 7 bases in between. Germline V gene data show CDR1 as SGDLS and CDR2 as YYNGEE. The DNA for the CDR3 is TGTGCCAGCAGCGTAGGGGGGGAAGATACGCAGTATTTT. This translates into CASSVGGEDTQYF. Variable domain in full (rest from reference TRBV9 and TRBJ2-3): DSGVTQTPKHLITATGQRVTLRCSPRSGDLSVYWYQQSLDQGLQFLIQYYNGEERAKGNILERFSAQQFPDLHSELNLSSLELGDSALYFCASSVGGEDTQYFGPGTRLTVL.

This clonotype appeared a few times. The chain is built from TRBV5-1 and TRBJ2-1, with unresolved D. V was shortened by 7 bases and J by 7 bases, with 6 bases between the two germline ends. This CDR3 has 10 amino acids. Per germline, CDR1 SGHRS and CDR2 YFSETQ. The CDR3: CASGLNEQFF. CDR3 DNA sequence: TGCGCCAGCGGTTTAAATGAGCAGTTCTTC.

This clonotype was recorded a few times. The gene calls are TRBV2 and TRBJ2-5; D may be TRBD1 or TRBD2 (5 bases each). Germline assignment: CDR1 SNHLY and CDR2 FYNNEI. Trimming took 1 base from V and 3 from J, leaving 18 bases between them. The CDR3 is made up of 17 amino acids. In nucleotides, the CDR3 is TGTGCCAGCAGTGAAGGTTCCGGAAGGGACCGGAAAGAGACCCAGTACTTC. Its protein product is CASSEGSGRDRKETQYF. The full variable domain, in which reference TRBV2 and TRBJ2-5 provide the parts outside the CDR3, is EPEVTQTPSHQVTQMGQEVILRCVPISNHLYFYWYRQILGQKVEFLVSFYNNEISEKSEIFDDQFSVERPDGSNFTLKIRSTKLEDSAMYFCASSEGSGRDRKETQYFGPGTRLLVL.

This clonotype appeared a few times. The chain combines TRBV5-1 with TRBJ1-2; D remains unclear. The CDR3 loop spans 12 amino acids. Germline V gene sequence: CDR1 SGHRS, CDR2 YFSETQ. V was trimmed by 3 bases and J by 4 bases, leaving 7 bases between them. The CDR3 spells CASSSEPYGYTF. The CDR3 nucleotides are TGCGCCAGCAGCTCCGAGCCCTATGGCTACACCTTC.

This clonotype has just a few counts. CDR3 amino acids: CATWWQGAYEQYF. In DNA, the CDR3 is TGTGCCACTTGGTGGCAGGGAGCCTACGAGCAGTACTTC. The chain uses TRBV10-3 and TRBJ2-7; the D gene could be TRBD1 or TRBD2 (5 bases each). There are 13 residues in the CDR3. Trimming removed 10 bases at V and 2 bases at J, with 15 bases between. The germline gives CDR1 ENHRY, CDR2 SYGVKD.

This clonotype has ten or more counts. The chain recombines TRBV4-3 with TRBJ1-1; no clear D. Germline-derived CDR1 and CDR2 are LGHNA and YSLEER. Trimming took off 3 bases at V and 10 bases at J, with 6 bases between the two ends. CDR3 length: 10 residues. CDR3: CASSQGIAFF. CDR3 bases: TGCGCCAGCAGCCAGGGAATAGCTTTCTTT.

This clonotype was picked up a small number of times. For the CDR3, the DNA is TGCGCCAGCAGCTTGGGTGCGGCGAACACTGAAGCTTTCTTT. This encodes CASSLGAANTEAFF. The chain uses TRBV5-1 and TRBJ1-1; D is ambiguous. V was pared by 0 bases and J by 1 base, with 7 bases between. CDR1 and CDR2 (germline): SGHRS, YFSETQ. The CDR3 contains 14 residues.

This clonotype was seen a handful of times. The chain joins TRBV4-3 to TRBJ1-4, with D possibly matching TRBD1 (5 bases). The V end lost 4 bases, the J end lost 3 bases, and 12 bases lay between the germline ends. CDR3 length: 15 residues. CDR1 is LGHNA and CDR2 is YSLEER in the germline V gene. The CDR3 protein is CASSPLRDPNEKLFF. The CDR3 DNA reads TGCGCCAGCAGCCCTCTCAGGGATCCTAATGAAAAACTGTTTTTT.

The sample holds a few counts of this clonotype. The chain carries TRBV29-1 and TRBJ2-5; TRBD1 might be the D (5 bases). This CDR3 is 14 amino acids long. The germline V gene encodes CDR1 SQVTM and CDR2 ANQGSEA. Trimming stripped 6 bases from V and 6 bases from J, with 20 bases between. CDR3 residues: CSVPSLDSWKTQYF. The CDR3 DNA sequence: TGCAGCGTACCCTCATTAGACAGTTGGAAGACCCAGTACTTC. Together with reference TRBV29-1 and TRBJ2-5, the CDR3 gives the full variable domain: SAVISQKPSRDICQRGTSLTIQCQVDSQVTMMFWYRQQPGQSLTLIATANQGSEATYESGFVIDKFPISRPNLTFSTLTVSNMSPEDSSIYLCSVPSLDSWKTQYFGPGTRLLVL.

V and J are TRBV6-5 and TRBJ1-2; a weak D match, TRBD1 (5 bases). This CDR3 is built from 13 residues. Trimming took off 6 bases at V and 11 bases at J, with 19 bases between the two ends. The germline gives CDR1 MNHEY, CDR2 SVGAGI. CDR3 in amino acids: CASSHGAGERYTF. As DNA, the CDR3 is TGTGCCAGCAGCCACGGGGCGGGCGAAAGGTACACCTTC.

Ten or more counts support this clonotype. V gene TRBV4-2 combines with J gene TRBJ2-3; 9 bases agree with TRBD2. CDR3 length equals 16 residues. V was clipped by 1 base and J by 2 bases; unmatched bases: 4. Germline V gene sequence: CDR1 LGHNA, CDR2 YNFKEQ. The CDR3 bases are TGTGCCAGCAGCCAAGCGGGACTAGCCCCCACAGATACGCAGTATTTT. Amino acid sequence: CASSQAGLAPTDTQYF.

This chain uses TRBV5-6 with TRBJ2-1; TRBD1 might be the D (6 bases). CDR1 and CDR2 from the germline V gene are SGHDT and YYEEEE. The CDR3 loop spans 15 amino acids. Trimming shortened V by 0 bases and J by 7 bases, and 14 bases separated the two germline ends. The CDR3 loop reads CASSLEVGALNEQFF. The CDR3 DNA reads as TGTGCCAGCAGCTTGGAGGTGGGGGCCCTTAATGAGCAGTTCTTC.

The rearrangement joins TRBV20-1 to TRBJ1-4; possible D gene TRBD1, 6 bases. The CDR3 is 14 residues long. V was pared by 3 bases and J by 10 bases, with 18 bases between. Germline CDR1 and CDR2: DFQATT and SNEGSKA (reference sequence). The CDR3 spells CSARVLRGEGKLFF. CDR3 nucleotide sequence: TGCAGTGCTAGGGTCCTCAGGGGAGAGGGAAAACTGTTTTTT.

The rearrangement uses TRBV7-8 and TRBJ2-7; D is ambiguous. The germline CDR1 and CDR2 sequences are SGHVS and FQNEAQ. V was cut by 2 bases and J by 0 bases, with 5 bases left in between. The CDR3 extends over 13 amino acids. The CDR3 protein is CASSLPGSYEQYV. CDR3 nucleotides: TGTGCCAGCAGCTTACCGGGCTCCTACGAGCAGTACGTC.

This clonotype showed up many times. The gene calls are TRBV6-4 and TRBJ2-3; TRBD2 matches 9 bases. The CDR3 consists of 13 residues. Trimming removed 3 bases from V and 8 bases from J; junction bases left unmatched: 3. Germline values: CDR1 MRHNA, CDR2 SNTAGT. The CDR3 bases are TGTGCCAGCAGTGATAAGACTAGCGGTACGCAGTATTTT. Its protein product is CASSDKTSGTQYF.